This T cell receptor (beta chain) was sequenced for a study of cytomegalovirus exposure and HLA in healthy donors. Study observations and caveats: Apparent HLA restriction characterized most CMV-associated TCR beta chains in a later analysis. Cytomegalovirus association was assigned to about 180 TCR beta chains. It was reported that TCR beta sequences correctly inferred the HLA-A and HLA-B alleles for most subjects.

The CDR3 has 15 residues. CDR1 and CDR2 (germline): SGHDT, YYEEEE. V shed 4 bases and J 4 bases; nucleotides not matched to a gene: 8. In the case of this clone: The antigen remains undetermined.

The donors were healthy bone marrow donors. A multiplex PCR was run with 60 Vbeta primers and 13 Jbeta primers. The method was immunoSEQ multiplex PCR; TCRdb's version includes in-frame clones alone and lacks a portion of them. The sample has under 50,000 clones, roughly 76% seen once; the top ten hold about 6%. The sequencing input was PBMCs. The chain recombines TRBV5-6 with TRBJ1-2, with TRBD1 matching 9 bases. The sequence derives from a man aged 30-40 years in good health and CMV-seronegative. The CDR3 loop is CASSPGTGPVYGYTF. The CDR3 DNA reads TGTGCCAGCAGCCCGGGGACAGGGCCTGTCTATGGCTACACCTTC. Variable domain in full (rest from reference TRBV5-6 and TRBJ1-2): DAGVTQSPTHLIKTRGQQVTLRCSPKSGHDTVSWYQQALGQGPQFIFQYYEEEERQRGNFPDRFSGHQFPNYSSELNVNALLLGDSALYLCASSPGTGPVYGYTFGSGTRLTVV.